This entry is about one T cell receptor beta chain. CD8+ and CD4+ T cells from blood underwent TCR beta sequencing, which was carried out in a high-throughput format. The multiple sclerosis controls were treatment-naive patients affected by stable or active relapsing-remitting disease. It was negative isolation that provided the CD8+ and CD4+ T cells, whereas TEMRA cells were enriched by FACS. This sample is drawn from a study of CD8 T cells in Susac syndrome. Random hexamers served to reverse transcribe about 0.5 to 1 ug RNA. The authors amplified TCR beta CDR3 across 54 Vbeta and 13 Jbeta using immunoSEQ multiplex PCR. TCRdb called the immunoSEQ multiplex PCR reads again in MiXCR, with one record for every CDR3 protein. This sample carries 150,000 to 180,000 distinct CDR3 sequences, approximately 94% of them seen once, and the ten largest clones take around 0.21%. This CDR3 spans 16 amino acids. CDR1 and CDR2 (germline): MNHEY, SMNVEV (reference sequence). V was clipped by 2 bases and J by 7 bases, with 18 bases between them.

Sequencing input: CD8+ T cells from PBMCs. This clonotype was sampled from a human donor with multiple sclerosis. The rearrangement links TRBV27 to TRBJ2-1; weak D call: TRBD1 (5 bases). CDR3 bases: TGTGCCAGCAGTTTAGCAGGGCCGCAATCCCGGAATGAGCAGTTCTTC. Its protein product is CASSLAGPQSRNEQFF.